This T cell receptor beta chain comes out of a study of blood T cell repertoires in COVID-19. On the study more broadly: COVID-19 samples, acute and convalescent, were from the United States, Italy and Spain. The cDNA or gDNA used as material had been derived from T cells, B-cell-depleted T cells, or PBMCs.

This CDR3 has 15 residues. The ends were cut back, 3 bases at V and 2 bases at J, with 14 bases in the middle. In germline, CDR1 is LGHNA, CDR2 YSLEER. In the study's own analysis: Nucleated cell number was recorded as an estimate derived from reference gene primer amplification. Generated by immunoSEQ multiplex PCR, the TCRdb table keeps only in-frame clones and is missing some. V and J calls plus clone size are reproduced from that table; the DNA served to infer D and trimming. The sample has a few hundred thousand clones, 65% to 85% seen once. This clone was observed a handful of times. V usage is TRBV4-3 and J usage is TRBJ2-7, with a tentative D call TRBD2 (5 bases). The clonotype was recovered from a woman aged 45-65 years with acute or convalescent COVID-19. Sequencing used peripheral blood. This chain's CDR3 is CASSQSVGETYEQYF. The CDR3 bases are TGCGCCAGCAGCCAGTCTGTCGGGGAGACCTACGAGCAGTACTTC.